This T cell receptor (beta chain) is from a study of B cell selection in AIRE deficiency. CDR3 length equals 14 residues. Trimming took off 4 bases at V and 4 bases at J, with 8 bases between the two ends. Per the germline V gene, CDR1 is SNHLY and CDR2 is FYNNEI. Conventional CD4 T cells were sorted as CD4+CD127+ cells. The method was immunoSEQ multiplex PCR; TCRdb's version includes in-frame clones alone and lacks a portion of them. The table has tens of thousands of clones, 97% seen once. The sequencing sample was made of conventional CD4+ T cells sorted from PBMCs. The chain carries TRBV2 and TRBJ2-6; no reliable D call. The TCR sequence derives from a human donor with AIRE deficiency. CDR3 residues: CASSALGGANVLTF. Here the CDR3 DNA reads TGTGCCAGCAGTGCCCTGGGAGGGGCCAACGTCCTGACTTTC.